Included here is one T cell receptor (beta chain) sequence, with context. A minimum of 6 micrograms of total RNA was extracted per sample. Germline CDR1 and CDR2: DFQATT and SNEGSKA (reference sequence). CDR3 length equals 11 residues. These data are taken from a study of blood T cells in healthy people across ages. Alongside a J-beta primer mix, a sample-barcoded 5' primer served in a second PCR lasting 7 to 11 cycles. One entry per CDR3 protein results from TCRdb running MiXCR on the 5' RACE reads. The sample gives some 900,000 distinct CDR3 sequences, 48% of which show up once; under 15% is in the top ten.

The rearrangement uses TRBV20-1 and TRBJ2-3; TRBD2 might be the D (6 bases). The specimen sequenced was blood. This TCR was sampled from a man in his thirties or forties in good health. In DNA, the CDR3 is TGCAGCTGGATAGCGGACCCTACGCAGTATTTT. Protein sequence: CSWIADPTQYF.